These 20 T cell receptor beta chains were sequenced from one sample in a study of T cells in Graves' hyperthyroidism and ophthalmopathy. Researchers took RNA transcripts and amplified the TCR beta CDR3 regions from them. Researchers ran a first-round RT-PCR on the TCR CDR3 using the HTBI primer set. One entry per CDR3 protein results from TCRdb running MiXCR on the multiplex PCR reads. The sample carries over 450,000 distinct CDR3 sequences, around 14% recorded once. The sample taken for sequencing was blood. The receptors stem from a woman younger than 30 with Graves' hyperthyroidism.

Only a few counts were recorded for this clonotype. A read error may account for a junction end that differs from germline. The V and J genes are TRBV11-3 and TRBJ2-1; 15 nucleotides match TRBD2. The CDR3 covers 14 residues. CDR1 and CDR2 (germline): SGHNT, YENEEA. CDR3 in amino acids: CASSGTSGRYEQLF. The CDR3 DNA is TGTGCCAGCAGCGGGACTAGCGGGAGGTATGAGCAGCTCTTC.

The chain is built from TRBV5-1 and TRBJ1-5, with 7 nucleotides matching TRBD1. J was trimmed by 5 bases and V by 0 bases; bases with no gene match: 5. Per germline, CDR1 SGHRS and CDR2 YFSETQ. The CDR3 loop spans 15 amino acids. In nucleotides, the CDR3 is TGCGCCAGCAGCTTGGTTCCAGGGGGACATCAGCCCCAGCATTTT. Translation: CASSLVPGGHQPQHF.

In this sample, this clonotype turned up many times. This chain joins TRBV24-1 and TRBJ2-5, with D hard to call. CDR1 and CDR2 from the germline V gene are KGHDR and SFDVKD. V lost 2 bases to trimming and J lost 4 bases, with 10 bases between them. The CDR3 loop spans 14 amino acids. The CDR3 region is CATSDSMVRETQYF. CDR3 DNA sequence: TGTGCCACCAGTGATTCCATGGTGAGAGAGACCCAGTACTTC.

This clonotype was counted at least ten times. The genes are TRBV30 and TRBJ2-7; D not certain. V was clipped by 1 base and J by 1 base, with 14 bases between them. This CDR3 spans 15 amino acids. Germline loops: CDR1 GTSNPN, CDR2 SVGIG (reference sequence). As DNA, the CDR3 is TGTGCCTGGAGTGGTAACTCGATAAAATCCTACGAGCAGTACGTC. As protein: CAWSGNSIKSYEQYV.

CDR3: CASSPMGRHNQPQHF. CDR3 sequence (DNA): TGTGCCAGCAGTCCGATGGGACGCCACAATCAGCCCCAGCATTTT. The chain uses TRBV6-2 or TRBV6-3 and TRBJ1-5; D perhaps matches TRBD1 (5 bases). The germline V gene has CDR1 MNHEY and CDR2 SVGEGT. V lost 5 bases to trimming and J lost 3 bases, with 14 bases between them. This CDR3 comprises 15 residues.

This clonotype appeared many times. V and J are TRBV29-1 and TRBJ2-2; D unresolved. Germline loops: CDR1 SQVTM, CDR2 ANQGSEA. The CDR3 loop spans 14 amino acids. With 4 bases removed from V and 0 bases from J, the gap between germline ends came to 9 bases. CDR3 nucleotide sequence: TGCAGCGTTGTCGGCATTCCGAACACCGGGGAGCTGTTTTTT. Its translation: CSVVGIPNTGELFF.

This clonotype was picked up one time. The genes are TRBV18 and TRBJ2-2; 9 bases align to TRBD1. V trimming: 2 bases; J trimming: 1 base; junction bases outside the gene matches: 8. CDR1 and CDR2 from the germline V gene are KGHSH and LQKENI. The CDR3 covers 18 residues. DNA for the CDR3: TGTGCCAGCTCACCAACGTGGGGACAGGGCGGGAACACCGGGGAGCTGTTTTTT. As protein: CASSPTWGQGGNTGELFF.

Only a few counts were recorded for this clonotype. The J gene is TRBJ2-1, the V gene TRBV20-1; D might be TRBD2 (6 bases). The CDR3 is made up of 15 amino acids. The germline V gene has CDR1 DFQATT and CDR2 SNEGSKA (reference sequence). V lost 6 bases and J 6 bases, leaving 21 bases between the germline ends. The CDR3: CSAHPHRGASNEQFF. CDR3 DNA: TGCAGTGCCCACCCCCACCGCGGGGCCAGCAATGAGCAGTTCTTC.

This clonotype was seen ten or more times. One junction end disagrees with the germline gene, perhaps due to a read error. V and J are TRBV5-1 and TRBJ2-3; no firm D call. This CDR3 has 14 residues. Germline lookup yields CDR1 SGHRS and CDR2 YFSETQ. CDR3 loop: CASSLTGSTDTQYF. CDR3 nucleotides: TGTGCCAGCAGTTTAACTGGAAGCACAGATACGCAGTATTTT.

This clonotype showed up many times. V is TRBV3-1 and J is TRBJ1-2; the D gene is possibly TRBD1 (5 bases). The CDR3 runs 13 residues. Per germline, CDR1 LGHDT and CDR2 YNNKEL (reference sequence). The V end lost 4 bases, the J end lost 7 bases, and 13 bases lay between the germline ends. This CDR3 reads CASSRTQGIGYTF. The CDR3 DNA is TGTGCCAGCAGCCGGACCCAGGGTATTGGCTACACCTTC.

The table lists this clonotype with many counts. The chain joins TRBV11-3 to TRBJ2-2; the D is unclear. CDR3 size: 13 residues. From germline, CDR1 is SGHNT and CDR2 YENEEA. Deletions cut 5 bases from V and 5 bases from J, with 9 bases between. The CDR3 protein is CASSPVRTGELFF. The CDR3 nucleotides are TGTGCCAGCAGCCCAGTACGGACCGGGGAGCTGTTTTTT.

This clonotype was picked up many times. This chain connects TRBV6-1 to TRBJ1-1; D is unresolved. This CDR3 is 12 amino acids long. Germline V gene data show CDR1 as MNHNS and CDR2 as SASEGT. Trimming removed 6 bases from V and 8 bases from J, with 13 bases in between. CDR3 in amino acids: CASRDHGYEAFF. The DNA of the CDR3 is TGTGCCAGCAGGGACCATGGTTACGAAGCTTTCTTT.

This clonotype was detected many times. In DNA, the CDR3 is TGTGCCAGCAGCGGGGGGGGTACTAGCGGGAGGGCGAATGAGCAGTTCTTC. It translates to CASSGGGTSGRANEQFF. The genes are TRBV13 and TRBJ2-1; TRBD2 aligns across 13 bases. This CDR3 spans 17 amino acids. Germline trimming cut 5 bases from V and 7 bases from J; bases unmatched to any gene: 11. Germline-derived CDR1 and CDR2 are PRHDT and FYEKMQ (reference sequence).

The J gene is TRBJ1-3, the V gene TRBV3-1; no reliable D call. V lost 8 bases and J lost 4, with 15 bases in between. The CDR3 spans 14 residues. Germline-derived CDR1 and CDR2 are LGHDT and YNNKEL (reference sequence). In nucleotides, the CDR3 is TGTGCCAGCTGCCCCCCAATACACGGAAACACCATATATTTT. It is translated as CASCPPIHGNTIYF.

This clonotype was counted between two and nine times. V usage is TRBV7-2 and J usage is TRBJ1-5, with D maybe TRBD1 (5 bases). The CDR3 contains 15 residues. Germline V gives CDR1 SGHTA, CDR2 FQGNSA. The V gene lost 2 bases and the J gene lost 3 bases, with 11 bases spanning the gap. CDR3 amino acids: CASSLRGGYNQPQHF. The CDR3, as DNA: TGTGCCAGCAGCTTACGGGGGGGATACAATCAGCCCCAGCATTTT.

This clonotype was counted at least ten times. The rearrangement links TRBV24-1 to TRBJ1-5; tentative D call: TRBD1 (5 bases). This CDR3 is built from 12 residues. Germline CDR1 reads KGHDR; CDR2 reads SFDVKD. Trimming shortened V by 5 bases and J by 6 bases, and 7 bases separated the two germline ends. For the CDR3, the DNA is TGTGCCACCAGTGGGGGGGGTCAGCCCCAGCATTTT. This gives the protein CATSGGGQPQHF.

V usage is TRBV10-3 and J usage is TRBJ2-7, with D perhaps being TRBD1 or TRBD2 (6 bases each). The CDR3 has 14 amino acids. V gave up 2 bases and J gave up 4 bases, with 12 bases separating them. Germline CDR1 is ENHRY and CDR2 is SYGVKD. The CDR3, as DNA: TGTGCCATCAGTGAGGGGGGGCAGTCGTACGAGCAGTACGTC. Translating gives CAISEGGQSYEQYV.

This clonotype came up a few times. The rearrangement links TRBV20-1 to TRBJ1-3; D is undetermined. Per germline, CDR1 DFQATT and CDR2 SNEGSKA (reference sequence). The CDR3 consists of 14 residues. Between the trimmed V and J ends, which lost 6 bases and 4 bases, there was a span of 16 bases. The CDR3 sequence is CSARLLTEGNTIYF. The DNA for the CDR3 is TGCAGTGCAAGACTCCTCACGGAGGGAAACACCATATATTTT.

This clonotype appeared many times. V and J are TRBV16 and TRBJ1-5, with 10 positions matching TRBD1. Germline assignment: CDR1 KGHSY and CDR2 FQNENV. The CDR3 loop spans 16 amino acids. J was trimmed by 5 bases and V by 1 base; bases with no gene match: 5. In nucleotides, the CDR3 is TGTGCCAGCAGCCAATGGGACAGGGGTTTCCATCAGCCCCAGCATTTT. It yields the protein CASSQWDRGFHQPQHF.

In its sample, this clonotype was seen many times. The CDR3 sequence is CSATSTSGKNEQFF. CDR3 nucleotide sequence: TGCAGTGCTACTTCGACTAGCGGGAAGAATGAGCAGTTCTTC. V is TRBV20-1 and J is TRBJ2-1, with 11 bases fitting TRBD2. V gave up 4 bases and J gave up 7 bases; unmatched junction bases: 6. This CDR3 region has 14 residues. Germline CDR1 reads DFQATT; CDR2 reads SNEGSKA (reference sequence).